The 27 T cell receptor beta chains presented below share a single source sample, sequenced in a study of T cell repertoires in cytomegalovirus infection. Using its own MiXCR run on the reads, TCRdb lists one record per CDR3 protein. The sample includes 200,000 to 300,000 distinct CDR3 sequences, roughly an eighth of them seen just once. The specimen sequenced was PBMCs. These TCRs come from a human donor in good health (CMV status not recorded). Some clones in this sample may be carry-over from other donors' samples.

This clonotype was detected ten times or more. V is TRBV7-2 and J is TRBJ2-7; 8 bases align to TRBD1. Germline CDR1 reads SGHTA; CDR2 reads FQGNSA. The CDR3 consists of 14 residues. V was pared by 1 base and J by 3 bases, with 2 bases of the junction left unmatched. This CDR3 is CASSLDRGYYEQYF. Here the CDR3 DNA reads TGTGCCAGCAGCTTAGACAGGGGGTACTACGAGCAGTACTTC.

The chain recombines TRBV29-1 with TRBJ2-1; 9 nucleotides line up with TRBD2. CDR3 length: 14 residues. Germline values: CDR1 SQVTM, CDR2 ANQGSEA. Trimming cost V 7 bases and J 6 bases; bases outside gene matches: 10. CDR3 coding DNA: TGCAGCGGGCCCCGTAGCGGGAGCACCAATGAGCAGTTCTTC. Translated, it gives CSGPRSGSTNEQFF.

Details on this clonotype: A much larger clone is a single base away; this may be a read error. The CDR3 DNA sequence: TGTGCCAGTTGTAGGGTCTTGGGGAATCAGCTCCAGCATTTT. Amino acids: CASCRVLGNQLQHF. J is TRBJ1-5 and V is TRBV27; D gene ambiguous. This CDR3 has 14 amino acids. Germline CDR1 and CDR2: MNHEY and SMNVEV (reference sequence).

There are many counts of this clonotype. This rearrangement joins TRBV7-2 to TRBJ1-4, with no clear D. The germline CDR1 and CDR2 sequences are SGHTA and FQGNSA. The CDR3 loop spans 15 amino acids. V was cut by 5 bases and J by 10 bases, with 20 bases left in between. The CDR3 is CASSERTYGSGKLFF. The CDR3 coding sequence is TGTGCCAGCAGCGAAAGGACCTACGGGTCGGGAAAACTGTTTTTT.

The chain employs TRBV29-1 and TRBJ2-5; 8 bases are a match to TRBD1. This CDR3 has 12 residues. Germline trimming cut 8 bases from V and 4 bases from J; bases unmatched to any gene: 6. Per germline, CDR1 SQVTM and CDR2 ANQGSEA. As DNA, the CDR3 is TGCAGCTTGGACAGGGTAGGAGAGACCCAGTACTTC. This gives the protein CSLDRVGETQYF.

Ten or more counts support this clonotype. The chain is built from TRBV11-3 and TRBJ2-7, with a weak D call TRBD2 (6 bases). This CDR3 region has 14 residues. The V end lost 5 bases, the J end lost 2 bases, and 13 bases lay between the germline ends. Germline V gives CDR1 SGHNT, CDR2 YENEEA. The CDR3, as DNA: TGTGCCAGCAGCCCCGGGGGATTCACCTACGAGCAGTACTTC. Protein product: CASSPGGFTYEQYF.

This clonotype has only a few counts. The genes are TRBV7-3 and TRBJ2-3; no clear D gene. The germline V and J ends were trimmed by 0 bases and 5 bases, with 6 bases remaining between them. Germline V CDR1 and CDR2: SGHTA, FQGTGA. This CDR3 has 13 amino acids. DNA of the CDR3: TGTGCCAGCAGCTTAACGGACGGAGATACGCAGTATTTT. This gives the protein CASSLTDGDTQYF.

This clonotype was observed many times. The gene calls are TRBV28 and TRBJ2-2, with D unclear. Trimming took 7 bases from V and 4 from J, leaving 13 bases between them. The germline V gene encodes CDR1 MDHEN and CDR2 SYDVKM. This CDR3 contains 14 residues. The CDR3 DNA reads as TGTGCCAGCATCCGAGACTCGGGCACCGGGGAGCTGTTTTTT. This gives the protein CASIRDSGTGELFF.

This clonotype was observed a handful of times. J is TRBJ2-2 and V is TRBV4-1; 9 nucleotides align to TRBD2. Trimming at V came to 4 bases and at J to 4 bases, leaving 7 bases not matched to a gene. The CDR3 runs 16 residues. CDR1 MGHRA and CDR2 YSYEKL come from the germline V gene. The CDR3 is CASSRAGGGATGELFF. The CDR3 bases are TGCGCCAGCAGCCGGGCTGGCGGGGGGGCCACCGGGGAGCTGTTTTTT.

In its sample, this clonotype was seen many times. The chain carries TRBV7-3 and TRBJ2-3; TRBD1 or TRBD2 may be the D gene (5 bases each). V was cut by 4 bases and J by 0 bases, with 11 bases left in between. The germline V gene has CDR1 SGHTA and CDR2 FQGTGA. The CDR3 sequence is 15 residues long. The CDR3 DNA reads TGTGCCAGCAGCTCGAAGGGACCGAGCACAGATACGCAGTATTTT. It codes for CASSSKGPSTDTQYF.

To note about this clonotype: A read error is possible here, since a much larger clone lies one base away. The chain is built from TRBV28 and TRBJ2-2, with a possible D match to TRBD2 (6 bases). The CDR3 is made up of 14 amino acids. Looked up from germline, CDR1 is MDHEN and CDR2 is SYDVKM. The CDR3 here is CGSRHGRNTGELFF. The CDR3 region has the DNA TGTGGCAGCAGGCACGGGAGGAACACCGGGGAGCTGTTTTTT.

The gene calls are TRBV29-1 and TRBJ1-2, with D maybe TRBD1 (5 bases). The CDR3 extends over 11 amino acids. V lost 8 bases to trimming and J lost 6 bases, with 13 bases between them. Germline CDR1 is SQVTM and CDR2 is ANQGSEA. The CDR3 nucleotides are TGCAGCATAGGGGTGGAGGATGGCTACACCTTC. It is translated as CSIGVEDGYTF.

The chain uses TRBV5-1 and TRBJ2-7; 10 bases agree with TRBD2. V shed 0 bases and J 2 bases; nucleotides not matched to a gene: 8. Germline CDR1 reads SGHRS; CDR2 reads YFSETQ. The length of the CDR3 is 17 residues. The CDR3, as DNA: TGCGCCAGCAGCTTGGGTACCTTAGCGGGAGGTCCCTACGAGCAGTACTTC. Its translation is CASSLGTLAGGPYEQYF. The whole variable domain, remainder taken from reference TRBV5-1 and TRBJ2-7, is KAGVTQTPRYLIKTRGQQVTLSCSPISGHRSVSWYQQTPGQGLQFLFEYFSETQRNKGNFPGRFSGRQFSNSRSEMNVSTLELGDSALYLCASSLGTLAGGPYEQYFGPGTRLTVT.

This clonotype was observed a handful of times. The V and J genes are TRBV7-9 and TRBJ1-1, with 8 bases fitting TRBD1. Germline V lookup: CDR1 SEHNR, CDR2 FQNEAQ (reference sequence). V was clipped by 3 bases and J by 1 base; unmatched bases: 7. The CDR3 consists of 16 residues. The CDR3 sequence: CASSFPDRGSNTEAFF. CDR3 sequence (DNA): TGTGCCAGCAGCTTTCCCGACAGGGGTTCGAACACTGAAGCTTTCTTT.

The table lists this clonotype with a few counts. The J gene is TRBJ2-6, the V gene TRBV5-4; D unresolved. The CDR3 runs 14 residues. The germline V gene encodes CDR1 SGHNT and CDR2 YYREEE (reference sequence). Trimming removed 4 bases at V and 2 bases at J, with 7 bases between. CDR3 sequence (DNA): TGTGCCAGCAGCCTAAAGACTGGGGCCAACGTCCTGACTTTC. This gives the protein CASSLKTGANVLTF.

Ten or more counts support this clonotype. The gene calls are TRBV6-5 and TRBJ1-1; D is ambiguous. Germline V CDR1 and CDR2: MNHEY, SVGAGI. The germline V and J ends were trimmed by 0 bases and 0 bases, with 5 bases remaining between them. This CDR3 has 14 amino acids. The CDR3 protein is CASSYSRMNTEAFF. In DNA form, the CDR3 reads TGTGCCAGCAGTTACTCCAGAATGAACACTGAAGCTTTCTTT.

The chain recombines TRBV6-5 with TRBJ2-1; TRBD2 agrees at 7 bases. The CDR3 has 14 residues. Per germline, CDR1 MNHEY and CDR2 SVGAGI. Germline trimming cut 2 bases from V and 8 bases from J; bases unmatched to any gene: 6. The CDR3 loop is CASSYREAADEQFF. In DNA, the CDR3 is TGTGCCAGCAGTTACCGGGAGGCTGCCGATGAGCAGTTCTTC.

J is TRBJ1-1 and V is TRBV12-3 or TRBV12-4; 9 bases agree with TRBD1. This CDR3 contains 16 residues. J gave up 10 bases and V 5 bases, and 17 bases lay outside the gene matches. The CDR3 DNA sequence: TGTGCCAGCAGTCCTATCACCGGGACAGGGAGGCTAGGAGCTTTCTTT. Translating it yields CASSPITGTGRLGAFF.

V is TRBV29-1 and J is TRBJ1-6, with D hard to call. Between the trimmed V and J ends, which lost 6 bases and 8 bases, there was a span of 14 bases. CDR1 and CDR2 (germline): SQVTM, ANQGSEA. This CDR3 is built from 13 residues. The CDR3 is CSVATGWDSPLHF. The CDR3 coding sequence is TGCAGCGTGGCGACGGGGTGGGATTCACCCCTCCACTTT.

This clonotype was counted at least ten times. The chain is built from TRBV28 and TRBJ1-4; 7 bases align to TRBD1. V gave up 9 bases and J gave up 4 bases; unmatched junction bases: 2. In germline, CDR1 is MDHEN, CDR2 SYDVKM. This CDR3 contains 12 residues. DNA for the CDR3: TGTGCCAGTAGACAGGGTAATGAAAAACTGTTTTTT. Its protein product is CASRQGNEKLFF.

This clonotype was counted between two and nine times. DNA of the CDR3: TGCAGCGTGTATACCCCTAGGGGGAGTTTTTCCGCTAGCACAGATACGCAGTATTTT. Translating gives CSVYTPRGSFSASTDTQYF. The chain has TRBV29-1 and TRBJ2-3; D may be TRBD1 (6 bases). Germline V lookup: CDR1 SQVTM, CDR2 ANQGSEA. The CDR3 runs 19 residues. V gave up 6 bases and J gave up 0 bases, with 28 bases separating them.

This clonotype occurred many times. V usage is TRBV7-2 and J usage is TRBJ1-3; D call uncertain. Trimming stripped 3 bases from V and 0 bases from J, with 9 bases between. The CDR3 has 15 residues. Germline CDR1 is SGHTA and CDR2 is FQGNSA. The CDR3 DNA reads TGTGCCAGCAGCTTTAACAGAATCTCTGGAAACACCATATATTTT. Its protein product is CASSFNRISGNTIYF.

The rearrangement uses TRBV30 and TRBJ2-2, with 12 positions matching TRBD2. The CDR3 consists of 21 residues. Germline CDR1 and CDR2: GTSNPN and SVGIG (reference sequence). V lost 0 bases and J lost 0; bases outside the gene matches: 14. CDR3 residues: CAWSVRLAGVRVDSNTGELFF. The CDR3 coding sequence is TGTGCCTGGAGTGTTCGACTAGCGGGAGTAAGGGTCGACTCGAACACCGGGGAGCTGTTTTTT.

This clonotype was seen ten or more times. This chain connects TRBV12-3 or TRBV12-4 to TRBJ2-2; 13 bases map to TRBD2. The CDR3 loop spans 21 amino acids. V was clipped by 2 bases and J by 1 base; unmatched bases: 13. CDR3: CASSLRQRGLAGARNTGELFF. The CDR3 region has the DNA TGTGCCAGCAGTTTAAGGCAGAGAGGACTAGCGGGAGCAAGGAACACCGGGGAGCTGTTTTTT.

The sample holds many counts of this clonotype. The chain has TRBV7-9 and TRBJ2-5; D ambiguous. This CDR3 is built from 16 residues. V lost 1 base to trimming and J lost 2 bases, with 14 bases between them. CDR1 is SEHNR, CDR2 FQNEAQ, per germline (reference sequence). In DNA form, the CDR3 reads TGTGCCAGCAGCTTAGTTGACCCCATAGGGCAAGAGACCCAGTACTTC. This codes for CASSLVDPIGQETQYF.

The genes are TRBV20-1 and TRBJ2-7; maybe TRBD2 (6 bases). Germline values: CDR1 DFQATT, CDR2 SNEGSKA (reference sequence). The V and J ends lost 5 bases and 0 bases respectively, with 14 bases between them. CDR3 length: 14 amino acids. CDR3 protein: CSASSGSSSYEQYF. The CDR3 region has the DNA TGCAGTGCTTCGAGCGGGTCTAGCTCCTACGAGCAGTACTTC.

A remark on this clonotype: A much bigger clone sits one base away, suggesting this may be a read error. The chain employs TRBV9 and TRBJ1-3; D unresolved. CDR3 size: 11 residues. Trimming removed 4 bases at V and 4 bases at J, with 3 bases between. CDR1 and CDR2 (germline): SGDLS, YYNGEE. The chain's CDR3 is CASSPGNTIYF. The CDR3 DNA sequence: TGTGCCAGCAGCCCGGGAAACACCATATATTTT.